The clone carrying this T cell receptor (beta chain) was detected many times. The antigen is undetermined. For TCR beta, libraries came from quantitative 5'-RACE with molecular barcodes. TCRdb used MiXCR to reprocess the 5' RACE reads, holding one entry per CDR3 protein. Of more than 300,000 distinct CDR3 sequences in the sample, less than 10% were seen once. The data belong to a study of CD8 T cells in ankylosing spondylitis. Study-wide findings and caveats: What appeared characteristic of ankylosing spondylitis blood was a TCR beta motif of seven to nine highly homologous variants. Within peripheral blood, clones linked to disease were CD8+ and relatively rare. The authors reported significant enrichment of disease-linked clones in matched ankylosing spondylitis synovial fluid. Some of these motif variants have turned up before, in reports on reactive arthritis synovial fluid and blood.

CDR1 is SQVTM and CDR2 is ANQGSEA in the germline V gene. V was clipped by 7 bases and J by 2 bases, with 9 bases between them. The CDR3 is 11 amino acids. The sequencing sample was made of blood, either unsorted or a sorted T cell fraction (not recorded which). The TCR comes from a male donor with ankylosing spondylitis. The gene calls are TRBV29-1 and TRBJ2-7, with unresolved D. CDR3 sequence: CSAASTYEQYF. The CDR3 DNA reads TGCAGCGCCGCATCTACCTACGAGCAGTACTTC.